This entry lists 10 T cell receptor beta chains sequenced from one sample in a study of T cells expressing NK-cell markers. TCRdb reprocessed the 5' RACE reads, with one entry per CDR3 protein and no DNA. Here the sample table reports roughly 150,000 distinct CDR3 sequences. Sequenced material: blood T cells: a sorted CD56 or NKG2C T cell subset, CD4+ or CD8+ T cells, or bulk PBMC T cells (not recorded which). The origin of the receptors is a man aged 18-70 years in good health.

The chain employs TRBV28 and TRBJ2-5; absent DNA, TCRdb's TRBD2 call cannot be checked. Germline V gives CDR1 MDHEN, CDR2 SYDVKM. CDR3 length equals 14 residues. The CDR3 loop reads CASSWDYLRETQYF.

This sequence joins TRBV5-1 and TRBJ1-2; TCRdb reports TRBD1, a call that lacks DNA to check it against. The CDR3 is made up of 14 amino acids. Germline CDR1 and CDR2: SGHRS and YFSETQ. The CDR3 here is CASRRHRDSYGYTF.

The chain couples TRBV18 to TRBJ2-7; TCRdb selects TRBD1, and the lack of DNA leaves this call unchecked. The CDR3 consists of 16 residues. Germline loops: CDR1 KGHSH, CDR2 LQKENI. CDR3 sequence reads: CASSLSDSGGPLEQYF.

The chain employs TRBV4-2 and TRBJ2-4; TCRdb names TRBD2, which stays unverified in the absence of DNA. Germline V gene data show CDR1 as LGHNA and CDR2 as YNFKEQ. The CDR3 sequence is 20 residues long. Here the CDR3 reads CASSQDLLAGGTKAKNIQYF.

The V and J genes are TRBV4-1 and TRBJ2-7; TCRdb lists TRBD1, though no DNA is available to test this call. This CDR3 has 15 residues. CDR1 and CDR2 from the germline V gene are MGHRA and YSYEKL. The CDR3 here is CASSPSRGGVQEQYF.

The rearrangement joins TRBV20-1 to TRBJ1-2; TCRdb's D call of TRBD1 is untestable without DNA. Germline V CDR1 and CDR2: DFQATT, SNEGSKA (reference sequence). The CDR3 is 14 residues long. CDR3 sequence reads: CSAGRPTDNYGYTF.

The chain combines TRBV6-5 with TRBJ2-7; the TCRdb D gene call, TRBD1, has no DNA to confirm it. The V gene's germline CDR1 is MNHEY and CDR2 SVGAGI. CDR3 length: 15 amino acids. CDR3 region: CASSFNWDGLYEQYF.

The chain joins TRBV14 to TRBJ2-5; no DNA is available, so the TRBD1 call from TCRdb remains unchecked. The CDR3 totals 19 residues. Looked up from germline, CDR1 is SGHDN and CDR2 is FVKESK. The CDR3 sequence: CASSQAAGTGIRYQETQYF.

The chain uses TRBV13 and TRBJ2-3; without DNA, the TCRdb call of TRBD1 cannot be checked. Per the germline V gene, CDR1 is PRHDT and CDR2 is FYEKMQ (reference sequence). The CDR3 covers 15 residues. Here the CDR3 reads CASSATGDHTDTQYF.

This sequence joins TRBV5-6 and TRBJ2-4. From germline, CDR1 is SGHDT and CDR2 YYEEEE. This CDR3 spans 13 amino acids. The CDR3 region is CASSLSRVDIQYF. Complete variable domain (other parts from reference TRBV5-6 and TRBJ2-4): DAGVTQSPTHLIKTRGQQVTLRCSPKSGHDTVSWYQQALGQGPQFIFQYYEEEERQRGNFPDRFSGHQFPNYSSELNVNALLLGDSALYLCASSLSRVDIQYFGAGTRLSVL.